This T cell receptor (beta chain) was retrieved from a study of OX40 agonist ivuxolimab in advanced cancers. Across the whole study: With ivuxolimab, an agonistic anti-OX40 (CD134) antibody, patients were treated. Recorded diagnoses for dose-escalation patients were hepatocellular carcinoma, melanoma, renal cell or head and neck cancer. Findings of the study overall: CD4+ T cells averaged fewer expanded clones than CD8+ T cells. Circulating CD4+ and CD8+ T cells showed clonal expansion by week 6 at 0.1 to 3.0 mg/kg.

Some clones are missing from TCRdb's copy, which holds only in-frame ones; the method was immunoSEQ multiplex PCR. Among around 80,000 clones listed, about 85% were seen once. To note about this clone: Its antigen is unknown. The junction departs from the called germline gene at one end, perhaps through a read error.

The CDR3 is made up of 15 amino acids. CDR1 is SGHRS and CDR2 is YFSETQ in the germline V gene. The rearrangement joins TRBV5-1 to TRBJ1-1; unclear D gene. The starting material was CD4+ or CD8+ T cells sorted from blood, obtained in a trial of the OX40 agonist ivuxolimab. The receptor comes from an adult with an advanced solid tumor such as melanoma, head and neck, liver or kidney cancer. The CDR3 loop is CASRLVGGKDTEAFF. Here the CDR3 DNA reads TGCGCCAGCCGCTTAGTCGGAGGGAAGGACACTGAAGCTTTCTTT.